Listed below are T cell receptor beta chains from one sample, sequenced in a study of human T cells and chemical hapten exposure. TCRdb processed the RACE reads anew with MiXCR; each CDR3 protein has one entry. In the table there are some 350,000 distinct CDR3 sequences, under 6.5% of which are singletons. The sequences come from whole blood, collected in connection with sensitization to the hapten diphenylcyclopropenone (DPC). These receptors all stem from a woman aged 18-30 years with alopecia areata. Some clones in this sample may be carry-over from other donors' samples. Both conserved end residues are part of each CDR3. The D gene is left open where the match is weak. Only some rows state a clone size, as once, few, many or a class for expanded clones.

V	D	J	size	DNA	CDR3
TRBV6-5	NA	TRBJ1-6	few	TGTGCCAGCAGTTACGACGGCCTTAATTCACCCCTCCACTTT	CASSYDGLNSPLHF
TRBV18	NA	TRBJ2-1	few	TGTGCCAGCTCCCCCCGGGACGGTTACAATGAGCAGTTCTTC	CASSPRDGYNEQFF
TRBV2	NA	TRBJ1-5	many	TGTGCCAGCAGTTGGGACACAAATAGCAATCAGCCCCAGCATTTT	CASSWDTNSNQPQHF
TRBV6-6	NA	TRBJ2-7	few	TGTGCCAGCATCACGGACACCGGCTACGAGCAGTACTTC	CASITDTGYEQYF
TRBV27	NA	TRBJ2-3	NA	TGTGCCAGCAGTTTATTAAATACGCAGTATTTT	CASSLLNTQYF
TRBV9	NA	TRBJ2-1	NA	TGTGCCAGCAGCCCTTGGACGGGCGGTTACAATGAGCAGTTCTTC	CASSPWTGGYNEQFF
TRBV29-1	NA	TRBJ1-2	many	TGCAGCGTTGAGACGGGGTTGGGCTATGGCTACACCTTC	CSVETGLGYGYTF
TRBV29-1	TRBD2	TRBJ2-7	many	TGCAGCGTTGGGGCGAGGGAGGGCCTCGGGGGCTTC	CSVGAREGLGGF
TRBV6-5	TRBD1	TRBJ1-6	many	TGTGCCAGCTCACTAACAGGGGGCTATAATTCACCCCTCCACTTT	CASSLTGGYNSPLHF
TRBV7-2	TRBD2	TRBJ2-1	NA	TGTGCCAGCAGCTTAGTCCCTAGCGGGGGGCCTATTTCTAATGAGCAGTTCTTC	CASSLVPSGGPISNEQFF
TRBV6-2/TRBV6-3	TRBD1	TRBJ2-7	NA	TGTGCCAGCAGTTCGCTCGGGACAGGGGCCTACGAGCAGTACTTC	CASSSLGTGAYEQYF
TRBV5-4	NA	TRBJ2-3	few	TGTGCCAGCAGCGTGGACCCACAGAGTGGTAGCACAGATACGCAGTATTTT	CASSVDPQSGSTDTQYF
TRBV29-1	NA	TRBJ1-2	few	TGCAGCGGGGGATCGGGACAAGTCTATGGCTACACCTTC	CSGGSGQVYGYTF
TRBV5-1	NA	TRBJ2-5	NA	TGCGCCAGCAGCTTTAACGGGGCAGGGGCCGGGACCCAGTACTTC	CASSFNGAGAGTQYF
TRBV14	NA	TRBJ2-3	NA	TGTGCCAGCAGCTCCGCCCGGGACCGCAACACAGATACGCAGTATTTT	CASSSARDRNTDTQYF
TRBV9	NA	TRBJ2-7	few	TGTGCCAGCAGCCGAGCTATTTTACCAGGGAGCTCCTACGAGCAGTACTTC	CASSRAILPGSSYEQYF
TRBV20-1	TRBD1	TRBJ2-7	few	TGCAGTGCTAGAAACGGACAGGGTATAGACGAGCAGTACTTC	CSARNGQGIDEQYF
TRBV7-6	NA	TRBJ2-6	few	TGTGCCAGCAGCTTATTACGGGGGACGATCTCTGGGGCCAACGTCCTGACTTTC	CASSLLRGTISGANVLTF
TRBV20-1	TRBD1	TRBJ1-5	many	TGCAGTGCAACCCGGGACAGCTACAATCAGCCCCAGCATTTT	CSATRDSYNQPQHF
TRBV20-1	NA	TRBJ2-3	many	TGCAGTGCTCACGACAGCCAATTCACAGATACGCAGTATTTT	CSAHDSQFTDTQYF
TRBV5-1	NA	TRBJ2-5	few	TGTGCCAGCTCATCGGGACTCCAAGAGACCCAGTACTTC	CASSSGLQETQYF
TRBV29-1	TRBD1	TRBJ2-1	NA	TGCAGCGTAAAAGGACAGGGGGCGTATGAGCAGTTCTTC	CSVKGQGAYEQFF
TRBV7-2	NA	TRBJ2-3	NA	TGTGCCAGCAGCTTATCACTAGCTATTCAGACAGATACGCAGTATTTT	CASSLSLAIQTDTQYF
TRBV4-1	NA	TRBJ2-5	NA	TGCGCCAGCAGTCGTGGACAGATCATCCAAGAGACCCAGTACTTC	CASSRGQIIQETQYF
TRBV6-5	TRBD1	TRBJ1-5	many	TGTGCCAGCAGTTCACAGGGGGAACAGCCCCAGCATTTT	CASSSQGEQPQHF
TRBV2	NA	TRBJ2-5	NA	TGTGCCAGCAATCTGCAGAGGCAAGAGACCCAGTACTTC	CASNLQRQETQYF
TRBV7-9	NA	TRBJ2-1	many	TGTGCCAGCAGCTCAACCTTAAATGAGCAGTTCTTC	CASSSTLNEQFF
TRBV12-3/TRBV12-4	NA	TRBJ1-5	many	TGTGCCAGCAGAAACCTCTCTCTTTTACAGGGCGGCTATCAGCCCCAGCATTTT	CASRNLSLLQGGYQPQHF
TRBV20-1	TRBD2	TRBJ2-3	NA	TGCAGTGCTAGAGGAAATAGCGGGAGAGAGGATACGCAGTATTTT	CSARGNSGREDTQYF
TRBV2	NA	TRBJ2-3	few	TGTGCCAGCATCTCTTCCACAGATACGCAGTATTTT	CASISSTDTQYF
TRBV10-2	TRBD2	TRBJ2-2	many	TGCGCCAGCAGTGACGCGGGACTAGCGGGGTGGGACACCGGGGAGCTGTTTTTT	CASSDAGLAGWDTGELFF
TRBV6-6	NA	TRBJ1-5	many	TGTGCCAGCACCTACTCGTCGGGGGCTCATCAGCCCCAGCATTTT	CASTYSSGAHQPQHF
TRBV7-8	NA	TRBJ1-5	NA	TGTGCCAGCAGCTTAAACGGAAGATTTCGCAATCAGCCCCAGCATTTT	CASSLNGRFRNQPQHF
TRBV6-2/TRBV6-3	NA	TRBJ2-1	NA	TGTGCCAGCAGTCCGACTGCCCCGATAGGGCAGTTCTTC	CASSPTAPIGQFF
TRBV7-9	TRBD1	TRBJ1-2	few	TGTGCCAGCAGCTCCCCGGGACAGGCCTCTAACTATGGCTACACCTTC	CASSSPGQASNYGYTF
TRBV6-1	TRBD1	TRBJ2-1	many	TGTGCCAGCAGTCTGGACAGGGGATTCTACAATGAGCAGTTCTTC	CASSLDRGFYNEQFF
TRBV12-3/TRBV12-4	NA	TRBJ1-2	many	TGTGCCAGCAGTTTAGTATCGGGGGGCTACACCTTC	CASSLVSGGYTF
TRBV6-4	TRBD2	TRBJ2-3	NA	TGTGCCAGCAGTGTGTCGGGGGGGGCAGATACGCAGTATTTT	CASSVSGGADTQYF
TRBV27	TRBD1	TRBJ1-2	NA	TGTGCCAGCAAGACAGGGAACTATGGCTACACCTTC	CASKTGNYGYTF
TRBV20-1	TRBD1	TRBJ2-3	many	TGCAGTGCTTTTCCGGGGGACAGGGGGCAGACAGATACGCAGTATTTT	CSAFPGDRGQTDTQYF
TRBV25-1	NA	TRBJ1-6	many	TGTGCCAGCAGTAGATCGGACAGAAATTCACCCCTCCACTTT	CASSRSDRNSPLHF
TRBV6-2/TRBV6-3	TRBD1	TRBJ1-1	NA	TGTGCCAGCAGTGTACAGACAGGGACTGAAGCTTTCTTT	CASSVQTGTEAFF
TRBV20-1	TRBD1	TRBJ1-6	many	TGCAGTGCCACGAATGACAGGGTCCTTAATTCACCCCTCCACTTT	CSATNDRVLNSPLHF
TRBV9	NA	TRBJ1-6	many	TGTGCCAGCAGCGCAGCGGTTCATGCCTCCAATTCACCCCTCCACTTT	CASSAAVHASNSPLHF
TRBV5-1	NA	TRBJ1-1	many	TGCGCCAGCAGCTTGGGTCTTAGGAACTCGAACACTGAAGCTTTCTTT	CASSLGLRNSNTEAFF
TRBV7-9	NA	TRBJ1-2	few	TGTGCCAGCAGCTTAGCGGGGACGCCCGGAGTTTATGGCTACACCTTC	CASSLAGTPGVYGYTF
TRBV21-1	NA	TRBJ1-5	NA	TGTGCCAGCAGCAAAAGGCCCTGCACCGGGACACATAGCAATCAGCCCCAGCATTTT	CASSKRPCTGTHSNQPQHF
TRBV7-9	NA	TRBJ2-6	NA	TGTGCCAGCAGCCCGCGCCCCGGACTCATGGCCAACGTCCTGACTTTC	CASSPRPGLMANVLTF
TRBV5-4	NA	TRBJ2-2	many	TGTGCCAGCAGCCTAACAAAGACCGGCCCCTACACCGGGGAGCTGTTTTTT	CASSLTKTGPYTGELFF
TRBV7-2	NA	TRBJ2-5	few	TGTGCCAGCAGCTTAGTCAGGGGATTTCGAGAGACCCAGTACTTC	CASSLVRGFRETQYF
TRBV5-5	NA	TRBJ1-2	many	TGTGCCAGCAGCCTCCACCCTACGGCGGATAGCTATGGCTACACCTTC	CASSLHPTADSYGYTF
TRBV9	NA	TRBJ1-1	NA	TGTGCCAGCAGCGTAGGGGCCAACACTGAAGCTTTCTTT	CASSVGANTEAFF
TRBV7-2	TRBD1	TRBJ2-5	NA	TGTGCCACCGGACAGGTGAAGACCCAGTACTTC	CATGQVKTQYF
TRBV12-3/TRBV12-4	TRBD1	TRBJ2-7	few	TGTGCCAGCAGTTTACGGACAGGGGCAACCTACGAGCAGTACTTC	CASSLRTGATYEQYF
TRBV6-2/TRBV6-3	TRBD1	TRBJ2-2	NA	TGTGCCAGCAGCCCTCAGGGACAGGGGAGGACCGGGGAGCTGTTTTTT	CASSPQGQGRTGELFF